The T cell receptor beta chain under discussion was sequenced for a study of blood T cell repertoires in COVID-19. Study summary: Sources were T cells, B-cell-depleted T cells, or PBMCs; the material itself was cDNA or gDNA.

Data came from immunoSEQ multiplex PCR; TCRdb stores just in-frame clones and leaves some out. The data contain approximately 240,000 clones, roughly 87% of them singletons. This TCR was sampled from a woman aged 25 to 45 with acute COVID-19. The sample was PBMCs or T cells enriched from blood (not recorded which).

Here the CDR3 DNA reads TGTGCCAGCAGCGTAGACCCGATTCGGGCACAGGGTAACACTGAAGCTTTCTTT. Translated, it gives CASSVDPIRAQGNTEAFF. V is TRBV9 and J is TRBJ1-1, with D possibly being TRBD1 (6 bases). CDR1 and CDR2 (germline): SGDLS, YYNGEE. The V end was cut by 0 bases, the J end by 2 bases, with 20 bases between. The CDR3 is made up of 18 amino acids.